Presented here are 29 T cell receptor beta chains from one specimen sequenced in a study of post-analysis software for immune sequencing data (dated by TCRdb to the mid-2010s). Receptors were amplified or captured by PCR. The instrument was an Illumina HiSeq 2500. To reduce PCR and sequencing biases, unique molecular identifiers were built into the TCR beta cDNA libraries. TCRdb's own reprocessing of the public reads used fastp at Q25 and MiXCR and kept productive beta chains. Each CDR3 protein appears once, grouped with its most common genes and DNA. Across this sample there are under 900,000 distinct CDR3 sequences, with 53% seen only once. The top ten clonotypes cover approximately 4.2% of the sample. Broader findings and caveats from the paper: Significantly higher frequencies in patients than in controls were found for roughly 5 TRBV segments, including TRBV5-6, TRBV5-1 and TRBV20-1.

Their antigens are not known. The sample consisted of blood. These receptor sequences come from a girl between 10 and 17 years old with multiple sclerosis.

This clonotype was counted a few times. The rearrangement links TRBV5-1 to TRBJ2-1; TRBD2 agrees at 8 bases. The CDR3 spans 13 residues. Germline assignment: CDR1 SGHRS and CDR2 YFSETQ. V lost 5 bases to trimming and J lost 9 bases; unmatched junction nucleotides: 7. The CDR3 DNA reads TGCGCCAGCAGTATAAGCGGGAGCAGTGAGCAGTTCTTC. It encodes CASSISGSSEQFF.

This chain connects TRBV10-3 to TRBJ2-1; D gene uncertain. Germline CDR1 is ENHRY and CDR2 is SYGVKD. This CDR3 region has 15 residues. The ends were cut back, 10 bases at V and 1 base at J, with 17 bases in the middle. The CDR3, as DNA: TGTGCCACCAGCGATGACTCTGAGTCCTACAATGAGCAGTTCTTC. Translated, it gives CATSDDSESYNEQFF.

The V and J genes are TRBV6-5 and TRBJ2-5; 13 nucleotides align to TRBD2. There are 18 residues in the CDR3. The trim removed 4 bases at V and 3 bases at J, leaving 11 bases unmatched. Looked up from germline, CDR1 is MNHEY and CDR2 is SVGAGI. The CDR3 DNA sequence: TGTGCCAGCAGTTCCGCCGGGACTAGCGGGGCCCGAAAAGAGACCCAGTACTTC. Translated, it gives CASSSAGTSGARKETQYF.

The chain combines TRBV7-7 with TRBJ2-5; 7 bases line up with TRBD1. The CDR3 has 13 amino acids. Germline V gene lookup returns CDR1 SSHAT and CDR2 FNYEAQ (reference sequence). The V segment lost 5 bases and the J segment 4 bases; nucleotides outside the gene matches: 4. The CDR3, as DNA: TGTGCCAGCAGCACAGGGGTCCTAGAGACCCAGTACTTC. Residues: CASSTGVLETQYF. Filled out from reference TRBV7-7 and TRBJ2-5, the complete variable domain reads GAGVSQSPRYKVTKRGQDVTLRCDPISSHATLYWYQQALGQGPEFLTYFNYEAQPDKSGLPSDRFSAERPEGSISTLTIQRTEQRDSAMYRCASSTGVLETQYFGPGTRLLVL.

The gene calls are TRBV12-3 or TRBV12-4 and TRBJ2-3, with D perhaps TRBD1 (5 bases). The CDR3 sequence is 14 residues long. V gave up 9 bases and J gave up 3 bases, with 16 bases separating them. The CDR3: CASLRESVTDTQYF. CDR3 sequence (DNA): TGTGCCAGTCTCAGGGAAAGTGTAACAGATACGCAGTATTTT.

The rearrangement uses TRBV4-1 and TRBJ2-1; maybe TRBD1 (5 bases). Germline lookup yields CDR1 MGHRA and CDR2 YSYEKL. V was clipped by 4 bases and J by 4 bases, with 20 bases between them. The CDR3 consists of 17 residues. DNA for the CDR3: TGCGCCAGCAGCCTCAAGGTCCAGGGTTCCGATTACAATGAGCAGTTCTTC. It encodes CASSLKVQGSDYNEQFF.

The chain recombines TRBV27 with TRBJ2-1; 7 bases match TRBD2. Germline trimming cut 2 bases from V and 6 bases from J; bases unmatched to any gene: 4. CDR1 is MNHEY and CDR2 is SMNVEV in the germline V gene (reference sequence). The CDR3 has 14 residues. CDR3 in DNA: TGTGCCAGCAGTTTAGGACTAGGTCTCAATGAGCAGTTCTTC. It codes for CASSLGLGLNEQFF.

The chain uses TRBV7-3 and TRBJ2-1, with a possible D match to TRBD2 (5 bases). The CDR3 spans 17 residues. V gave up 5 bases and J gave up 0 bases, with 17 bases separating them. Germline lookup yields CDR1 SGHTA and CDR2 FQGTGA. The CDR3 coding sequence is TGTGCCAGCAGCCCCTGGGGAGCGGCGAGCTCCTACAATGAGCAGTTCTTC. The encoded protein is CASSPWGAASSYNEQFF.

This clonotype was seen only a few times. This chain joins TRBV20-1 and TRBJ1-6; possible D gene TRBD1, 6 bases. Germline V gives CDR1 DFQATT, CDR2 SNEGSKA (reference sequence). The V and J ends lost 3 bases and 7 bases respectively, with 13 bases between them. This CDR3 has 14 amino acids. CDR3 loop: CSASLGGRNSPLHF. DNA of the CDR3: TGCAGTGCTAGTCTCGGGGGCCGGAATTCACCCCTCCACTTT.

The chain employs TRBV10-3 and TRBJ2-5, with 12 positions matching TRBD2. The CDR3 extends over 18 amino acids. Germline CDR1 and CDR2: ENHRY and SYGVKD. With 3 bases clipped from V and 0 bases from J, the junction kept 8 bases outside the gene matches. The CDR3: CAISDTSGRSLYQETQYF. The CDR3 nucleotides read TGTGCCATCAGTGATACTAGCGGGAGGTCTTTGTACCAAGAGACCCAGTACTTC.

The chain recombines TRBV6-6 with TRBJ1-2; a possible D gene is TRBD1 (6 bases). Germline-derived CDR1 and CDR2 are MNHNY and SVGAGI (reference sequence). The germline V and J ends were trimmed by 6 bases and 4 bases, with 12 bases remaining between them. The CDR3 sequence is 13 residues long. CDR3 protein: CASSPRGFYGYTF. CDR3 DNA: TGTGCCAGCAGCCCCAGGGGTTTCTATGGCTACACCTTC.

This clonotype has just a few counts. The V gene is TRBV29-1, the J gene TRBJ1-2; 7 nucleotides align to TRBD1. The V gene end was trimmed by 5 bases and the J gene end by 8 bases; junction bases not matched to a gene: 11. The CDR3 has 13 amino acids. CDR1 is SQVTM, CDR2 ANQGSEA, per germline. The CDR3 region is CSVSRQGGGGYTF. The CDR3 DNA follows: TGCAGCGTTAGTAGACAGGGTGGAGGCGGCTACACCTTC.

CDR3 sequence (DNA): TGCAGTGCTAGAGATGTCGGGATGACAGATACGCAGTATTTT. This gives the protein CSARDVGMTDTQYF. The chain carries TRBV20-1 and TRBJ2-3, with D maybe TRBD2 (5 bases). CDR1 and CDR2 from the germline V gene are DFQATT and SNEGSKA (reference sequence). The CDR3 covers 14 residues. V was trimmed by 0 bases and J by 3 bases, leaving 10 bases between them.

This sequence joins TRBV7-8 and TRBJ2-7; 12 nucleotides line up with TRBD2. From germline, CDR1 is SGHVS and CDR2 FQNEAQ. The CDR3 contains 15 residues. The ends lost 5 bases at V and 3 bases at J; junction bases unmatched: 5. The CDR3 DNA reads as TGTGCCAGCAGCCCCGGACTAGCGGGATACTACGAGCAGTACTTC. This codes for CASSPGLAGYYEQYF.

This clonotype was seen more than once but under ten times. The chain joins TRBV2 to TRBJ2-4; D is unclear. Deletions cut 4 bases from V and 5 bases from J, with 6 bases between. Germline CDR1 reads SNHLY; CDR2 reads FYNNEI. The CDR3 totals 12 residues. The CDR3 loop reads CASSVRENIQYF. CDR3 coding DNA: TGTGCCAGCAGTGTCCGGGAAAACATTCAGTACTTC.

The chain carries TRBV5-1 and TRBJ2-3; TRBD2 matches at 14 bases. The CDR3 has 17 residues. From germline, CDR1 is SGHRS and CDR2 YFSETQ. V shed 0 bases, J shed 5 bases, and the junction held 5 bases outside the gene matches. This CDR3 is CASSLGLAGGRIDTQYF. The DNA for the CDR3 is TGCGCCAGCAGCTTGGGACTAGCGGGGGGGCGTATAGATACGCAGTATTTT.

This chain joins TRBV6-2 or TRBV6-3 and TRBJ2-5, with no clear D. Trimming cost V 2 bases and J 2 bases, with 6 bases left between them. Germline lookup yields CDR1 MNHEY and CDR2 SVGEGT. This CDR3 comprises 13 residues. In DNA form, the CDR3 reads TGTGCCAGCAGTTACCCCGTACAAGAGACCCAGTACTTC. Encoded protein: CASSYPVQETQYF.

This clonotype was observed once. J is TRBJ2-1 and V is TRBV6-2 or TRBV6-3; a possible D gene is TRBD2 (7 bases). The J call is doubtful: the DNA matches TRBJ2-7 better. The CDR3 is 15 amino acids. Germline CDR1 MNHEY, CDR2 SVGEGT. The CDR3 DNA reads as TGTGCCAGCACCGAGGGACTACTCAGGGGTGGTGAGCAGTACTTC. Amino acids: CASTEGLLRGGEQYF.

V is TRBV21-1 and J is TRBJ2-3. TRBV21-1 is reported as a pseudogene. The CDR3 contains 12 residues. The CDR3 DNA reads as TGTGCCAGCACCAGGTGCACAGATACGCAGTATTTT. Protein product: CASTRCTDTQYF.

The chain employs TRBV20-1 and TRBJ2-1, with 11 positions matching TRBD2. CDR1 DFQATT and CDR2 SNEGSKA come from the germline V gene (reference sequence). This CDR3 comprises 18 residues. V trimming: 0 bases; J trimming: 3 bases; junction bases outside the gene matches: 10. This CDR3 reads CSARDIGAGTSGYNEQFF. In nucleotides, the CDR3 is TGCAGTGCTAGAGATATCGGGGCCGGGACTAGCGGCTACAATGAGCAGTTCTTC.

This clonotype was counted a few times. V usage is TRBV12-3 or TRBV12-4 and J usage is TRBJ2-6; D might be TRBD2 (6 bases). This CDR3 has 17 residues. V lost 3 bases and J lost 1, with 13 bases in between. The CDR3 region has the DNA TGTGCCAGCAGTTTGAGTCAGGGAGGTTCTGGGGCCAACGTCCTGACTTTC. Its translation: CASSLSQGGSGANVLTF.

The CDR3 nucleotides read TGTGCTAGTGGTTTGGGATGGACAGAGATCACAGATACGCAGTATTTT. Its translation: CASGLGWTEITDTQYF. The rearrangement uses TRBV12-5 and TRBJ2-3, with D possibly being TRBD1 (6 bases). Trimming took off 1 base at V and 2 bases at J, with 13 bases between the two ends. This CDR3 is 16 amino acids long. CDR1 is LGHNT and CDR2 is FRNRAP in the germline V gene.

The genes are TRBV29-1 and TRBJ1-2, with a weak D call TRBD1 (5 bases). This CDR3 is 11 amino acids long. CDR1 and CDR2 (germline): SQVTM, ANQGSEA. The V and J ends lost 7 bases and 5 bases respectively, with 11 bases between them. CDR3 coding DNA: TGCAGCGCCCTGACAGCATATGGCTACACCTTC. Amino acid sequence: CSALTAYGYTF.

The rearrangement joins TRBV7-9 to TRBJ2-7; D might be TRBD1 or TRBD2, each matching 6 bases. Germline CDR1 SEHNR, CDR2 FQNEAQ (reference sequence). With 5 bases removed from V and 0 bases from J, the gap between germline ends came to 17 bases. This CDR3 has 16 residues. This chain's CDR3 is CASSPSTGASSYEQYF. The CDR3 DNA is TGTGCCAGCAGCCCTAGCACGGGGGCGTCCTCCTACGAGCAGTACTTC.

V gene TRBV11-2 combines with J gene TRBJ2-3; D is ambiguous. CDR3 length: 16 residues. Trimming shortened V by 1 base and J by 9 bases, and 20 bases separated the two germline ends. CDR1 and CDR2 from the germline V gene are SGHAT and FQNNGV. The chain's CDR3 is CASSLGVLNHKGTQYF. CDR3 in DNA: TGTGCCAGCAGCTTAGGCGTACTCAACCACAAAGGCACGCAGTATTTT.

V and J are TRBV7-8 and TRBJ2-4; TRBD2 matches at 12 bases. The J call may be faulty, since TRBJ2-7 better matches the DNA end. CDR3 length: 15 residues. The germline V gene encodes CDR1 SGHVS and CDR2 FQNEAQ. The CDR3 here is CASTQPSSGRGEQYF. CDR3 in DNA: TGTGCCAGCACCCAACCCTCTAGCGGGAGGGGCGAGCAGTACTTC.

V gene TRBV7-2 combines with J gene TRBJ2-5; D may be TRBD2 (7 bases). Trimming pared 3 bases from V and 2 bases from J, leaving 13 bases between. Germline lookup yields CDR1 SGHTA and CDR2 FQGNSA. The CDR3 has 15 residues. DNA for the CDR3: TGTGCCAGCAGCTTGGGGGGGCCCACGCAAGAGACCCAGTACTTC. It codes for CASSLGGPTQETQYF.

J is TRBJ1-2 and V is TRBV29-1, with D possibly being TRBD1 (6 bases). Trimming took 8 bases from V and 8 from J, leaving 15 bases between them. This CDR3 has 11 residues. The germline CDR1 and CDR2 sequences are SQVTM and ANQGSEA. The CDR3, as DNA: TGCAGCTCAGGGGAAAGGAACGGCTACACCTTC. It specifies CSSGERNGYTF.

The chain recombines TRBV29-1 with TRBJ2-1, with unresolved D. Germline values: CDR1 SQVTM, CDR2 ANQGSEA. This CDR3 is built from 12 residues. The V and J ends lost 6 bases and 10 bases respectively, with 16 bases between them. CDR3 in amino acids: CSVTFESSEQFF. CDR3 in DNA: TGCAGCGTCACATTCGAGTCATCCGAGCAGTTCTTC.